A selection of T cell receptor beta chains follows, all from one sample in a study of blood T cell repertoires in COVID-19. Assay: immunoSEQ multiplex PCR; the TCRdb copy retains only in-frame clones and omits some. Here the sample spans approximately 350,000 clones, about 90% being singletons. The sequencing input was PBMCs or T cells enriched from blood (not recorded which). The receptors derive from a woman aged 30 to 39 who had recovered from COVID-19. CDR3s include the opening cysteine and the closing phenylalanine or tryptophan.

V gene	J gene	CDR3 protein
TRBV5-1	TRBJ1-3	CASSREFREKGNTIYF
TRBV11-1	TRBJ2-7	CASSLATGAYEQYF
TRBV11-2	TRBJ2-3	CASSLELSVTDTQYF
TRBV7-8	TRBJ2-2	CASSFASGRAGAGELFF
TRBV29-1	TRBJ2-1	CSVQIRTSGAYNEQFF
TRBV13	TRBJ2-1	CASSLALALEQFF
TRBV2	TRBJ2-7	CASSLLAGEQYF
TRBV13	TRBJ1-2	CASSPTGGNYGYTF
TRBV5-4	TRBJ2-7	CASSLAGQGLTYEQYF
TRBV28	TRBJ1-4	CASRVGGTNEKLFF
TRBV13	TRBJ2-1	CASSLGRGGRARNEQFF
TRBV18	TRBJ2-7	CASSPPPAGEPYEQYF
TRBV5-1	TRBJ2-5	CASSLAYTGGGQETQYF
TRBV6-1	TRBJ1-6	CASSEDRGFNSPLHF
TRBV20-1	TRBJ1-1	CSATTGGAFF
TRBV4-1	TRBJ2-7	CASSQDITRQGSEQYF
TRBV12-3/TRBV12-4	TRBJ2-7	CASSLGSRGEQYF
TRBV27	TRBJ1-4	CASTRTGDEKLFF
TRBV5-1	TRBJ1-3	CASSAAAQGSSGNTIYF
TRBV2	TRBJ1-1	CAKGQSRDTEAFF
TRBV18	TRBJ1-6	CASSPGWWGGNSPLHF
TRBV19	TRBJ1-6	CASSILTGSWKSPLHF
TRBV6-5	TRBJ2-5	CASRGGAETQYF
TRBV19	TRBJ1-5	CASSIVGRGKDQPQHF
TRBV3-1/TRBV3-2	TRBJ1-6	CASSLGQHNSPLHF
TRBV7-9	TRBJ2-2	CASRETRTGPTGELFF
TRBV28	TRBJ2-2	CAILPGSMTSGNTGELFF
TRBV6-5	TRBJ1-5	CASSYSRTGDQPQHF
TRBV6-4	TRBJ2-5	CASSDELARVTQYF
TRBV4-1	TRBJ1-1	CASSQDGLNTEAFF
TRBV28	TRBJ1-3	CASSFEVGISGNTIYF
TRBV10-1	TRBJ2-3	CASSPGGPAGTDTQYF
TRBV11-2	TRBJ2-2	CASASGRTRNTGELFF
TRBV18	TRBJ1-2	CASSPVQGALNGYTF
TRBV5-4	TRBJ1-1	CASSLRGAGTEAFF
TRBV18	TRBJ2-4	CASSPGLGRGEAKNIQYF
TRBV4-2	TRBJ2-5	CASSRSRDYTQETQYF
TRBV6-5	TRBJ1-1	CASSYNQQVVEAFF
TRBV18	TRBJ2-5	CASSPIQDQETQYF
TRBV4-1	TRBJ1-5	CASSQEPGESNQPQHF
TRBV7-9	TRBJ2-5	CASSLVASGARETQYF
TRBV5-8	TRBJ1-5	CASSSPGQGAFQPQHF
TRBV7-9	TRBJ1-4	CASSLVSTNEKLFF
TRBV6-5	TRBJ1-6	CASMSQGQNSPLHF
TRBV21-1	TRBJ2-2	CASSKVWESTGELFF